This T cell receptor beta chain was sequenced for a study of blood T cell repertoires in COVID-19. This clone turned up a few times. The CDR3 sequence is 13 residues long. V was trimmed by 2 bases and J by 11 bases, leaving 15 bases between them. The germline gives CDR1 SGHNT, CDR2 YENEEA. Data came from immunoSEQ multiplex PCR; TCRdb stores just in-frame clones and leaves some out. The data contain about 79,000 clones, roughly 89% of them singletons. The chain links TRBV11-3 to TRBJ1-1; D is uncertain. The TCR sequence derives from an older man with active or convalescent COVID-19. Source material: peripheral blood. The CDR3 spells CASSLSPGTGAFF. In DNA, the CDR3 is TGTGCCAGCAGCTTATCCCCCGGAACGGGGGCTTTCTTT.